The 24 T cell receptor beta chains reported below all come from one sample, sequenced in a study of cytomegalovirus exposure and HLA in healthy donors. Here immunoSEQ multiplex PCR was the method, and the copy in TCRdb shows in-frame clones only, minus some. There are over 150,000 clones in the sample; over 85% occur only once, and over 9% lies in the top ten. The specimen sequenced was PBMCs. These receptors were taken from a woman aged 18-35 years in good health and CMV-seropositive.

V is TRBV7-9 and J is TRBJ1-1, with TRBD1 identical over 11 bases. The CDR3 extends over 18 amino acids. The trim removed 6 bases at V and 4 bases at J, leaving 16 bases unmatched. Per germline, CDR1 SEHNR and CDR2 FQNEAQ (reference sequence). CDR3: CASSIDWTGGSLITEAFF. The CDR3 DNA reads TGTGCCAGCAGTATAGATTGGACAGGGGGCTCTTTAATCACTGAAGCTTTCTTT.

V usage is TRBV19 and J usage is TRBJ2-2; D is perhaps TRBD2 (5 bases). This CDR3 contains 12 residues. The germline V gene has CDR1 LNHDA and CDR2 SQIVND (reference sequence). Deletions cut 5 bases from V and 6 bases from J, with 7 bases between. The CDR3 loop is CASSGSAGELFF. The CDR3 coding sequence is TGTGCCAGTAGTGGGAGTGCCGGGGAGCTGTTTTTT.

The V gene is TRBV29-1, the J gene TRBJ2-1, with TRBD2 matching over 11 bases. CDR1 and CDR2 from the germline V gene are SQVTM and ANQGSEA. The V segment lost 3 bases and the J segment 16 bases; nucleotides outside the gene matches: 11. The CDR3 is 13 amino acids. The CDR3 DNA reads TGCAGCGTTGATATGAGGCTAGCGGGAGGATCCTTCTTC. As protein: CSVDMRLAGGSFF.

This clone was observed once. The V and J genes are TRBV11-3 and TRBJ2-1, with D tentatively TRBD2 (6 bases). This CDR3 comprises 19 residues. Germline V gene sequence: CDR1 SGHNT, CDR2 YENEEA. V dropped 0 bases and J dropped 4 bases, with 22 bases sitting between them. The CDR3 bases are TGTGCCAGCAGCTTAGATCCCCCGACAGCGGGCAAACAATACAATGAGCAGTTCTTC. This codes for CASSLDPPTAGKQYNEQFF. Combining the CDR3 with reference TRBV11-3 and TRBJ2-1 gives the whole variable domain EAGVVQSPRYKIIEKKQPVAFWCNPISGHNTLYWYLQNLGQGPELLIRYENEEAVDDSQLPKDRFSAERLKGVDSTLKIQPAELGDSAVYLCASSLDPPTAGKQYNEQFFGPGTRLTVL.

This chain connects TRBV19 to TRBJ1-5, with unresolved D. V was clipped by 5 bases and J by 0 bases, with 11 bases between them. The CDR3 totals 15 residues. Germline CDR1 and CDR2: LNHDA and SQIVND (reference sequence). This CDR3 reads CASSVFEGSNQPQHF. The CDR3 bases are TGTGCCAGTAGTGTGTTTGAGGGTAGCAATCAGCCCCAGCATTTT.

This clone has more than one count but fewer than ten. This chain connects TRBV7-2 to TRBJ2-5; TRBD2 matches at 8 bases. The CDR3 runs to 14 residues. The germline CDR1 and CDR2 sequences are SGHTA and FQGNSA. V shed 0 bases, J shed 5 bases, and the junction held 2 bases outside the gene matches. The CDR3 DNA sequence: TGTGCCAGCAGCTTAGCCGGCGGGAGGGAGACCCAGTACTTC. Amino acid sequence: CASSLAGGRETQYF.

The chain recombines TRBV7-9 with TRBJ2-7; the D gene is possibly TRBD2 (5 bases). The germline CDR1 and CDR2 sequences are SEHNR and FQNEAQ (reference sequence). The V end was cut by 5 bases, the J end by 3 bases, with 14 bases between. CDR3 length equals 14 residues. The CDR3 is CASSRGVSGYEQYF. As DNA, the CDR3 is TGTGCCAGCAGCCGAGGTGTCAGCGGCTACGAGCAGTACTTC.

This chain joins TRBV2 and TRBJ2-1, with D possibly being TRBD2 (6 bases). The V end was cut by 8 bases, the J end by 0 bases, with 8 bases between. The germline gives CDR1 SNHLY, CDR2 FYNNEI. This CDR3 contains 13 residues. CDR3 DNA: TGTGCCAGCCGGGAGAGCTCCTACAATGAGCAGTTCTTC. Protein: CASRESSYNEQFF. The full variable domain, completed using reference TRBV2 and TRBJ2-1, is EPEVTQTPSHQVTQMGQEVILRCVPISNHLYFYWYRQILGQKVEFLVSFYNNEISEKSEIFDDQFSVERPDGSNFTLKIRSTKLEDSAMYFCASRESSYNEQFFGPGTRLTVL.

J is TRBJ2-5 and V is TRBV21-1; TRBD1 reflects the table's D call only, with no check against the DNA. TRBV21-1 is designated a pseudogene. The CDR3 totals 14 residues. The CDR3 nucleotides read TGTGCCAGCAGCAAAGTTTTGGACAGAAAGACCCAGTACTTC. This encodes CASSKVLDRKTQYF.

V gene TRBV7-2 combines with J gene TRBJ2-7; D is possibly TRBD1 (5 bases). Germline V CDR1 and CDR2: SGHTA, FQGNSA. The CDR3 covers 14 residues. Between the trimmed V and J ends, which lost 3 bases and 2 bases, there was a span of 11 bases. The CDR3 bases are TGTGCCAGCAGCTTCAGGGATTACACCTACGAGCAGTACTTC. Translation: CASSFRDYTYEQYF.

The gene calls are TRBV4-3 and TRBJ1-3; possible D gene TRBD1, 6 bases. Germline V gene data show CDR1 as LGHNA and CDR2 as YSLEER. CDR3 length: 17 amino acids. V lost 0 bases, J lost 0 bases, and 12 bases lay in between. Here the CDR3 reads CASSQDWGHNSGNTIYF. The CDR3 region has the DNA TGCGCCAGCAGCCAAGATTGGGGACACAACTCTGGAAACACCATATATTTT.

V usage is TRBV7-6 and J usage is TRBJ2-5, with 7 bases identical to TRBD1. The CDR3 has 13 amino acids. Germline V gene data show CDR1 as SGHVS and CDR2 as FNYEAQ. V shed 4 bases and J 5 bases; nucleotides not matched to a gene: 4. CDR3 bases: TGTGCCAGCAGCTACAGGGGTCGCGAGACCCAGTACTTC. Protein sequence: CASSYRGRETQYF.

The chain uses TRBV27 and TRBJ2-7; a weak D match, TRBD2 (5 bases). The ends were cut back, 3 bases at V and 5 bases at J, with 14 bases in the middle. Germline V CDR1 and CDR2: MNHEY, SMNVEV (reference sequence). This CDR3 comprises 14 residues. The CDR3 DNA follows: TGTGCCAGCAGTTTTCTCGGGGTTCGGAACGAGCAGTACTTC. Translation: CASSFLGVRNEQYF.

The chain links TRBV5-6 to TRBJ2-5; 7 nucleotides match TRBD2. The ends lost 4 bases at V and 2 bases at J; junction bases unmatched: 11. This CDR3 is built from 16 residues. Germline CDR1 and CDR2: SGHDT and YYEEEE. The CDR3 DNA sequence: TGTGCCAGCAGCCCGCGGGGGATGTTGTCTCAAGAGACCCAGTACTTC. Its translation: CASSPRGMLSQETQYF.

The genes are TRBV28 and TRBJ1-2; 9 nucleotides match TRBD1. Germline CDR1 and CDR2: MDHEN and SYDVKM. After removal of 6 bases from V and 7 bases from J, the junction contained 9 bases not matched to a gene. The CDR3 has 14 residues. The CDR3: CASSPKGDRAGYTF. The DNA for the CDR3 is TGTGCCAGCAGCCCAAAGGGGGACAGGGCTGGCTACACCTTC.

The V gene is TRBV9, the J gene TRBJ2-2; maybe TRBD1 (6 bases). Germline-derived CDR1 and CDR2 are SGDLS and YYNGEE. The CDR3 has 19 amino acids. Trimming took off 0 bases at V and 5 bases at J, with 23 bases between the two ends. The DNA of the CDR3 is TGTGCCAGCAGCGTAGAAAGCCTGGCTGGGGGCGCGAGAACCGGGGAGCTGTTTTTT. This codes for CASSVESLAGGARTGELFF.

This chain joins TRBV4-2 and TRBJ1-1; D gene unclear. Per germline, CDR1 LGHNA and CDR2 YNFKEQ. Trimming removed 1 base from V and 2 bases from J, with 11 bases in between. CDR3 size: 15 residues. CDR3 DNA: TGTGCCAGCAGCCAAGGCAGGATTTATAACACTGAAGCTTTCTTT. Amino acids: CASSQGRIYNTEAFF.

V usage is TRBV5-4 and J usage is TRBJ2-7, with 9 bases fitting TRBD2. The CDR3 has 15 amino acids. Germline V gene lookup returns CDR1 SGHNT and CDR2 YYREEE (reference sequence). V shed 3 bases and J 6 bases; nucleotides not matched to a gene: 10. The CDR3 protein is CASSSTGTSRIEQYF. DNA of the CDR3: TGTGCCAGCAGCTCAACCGGGACTAGCCGAATCGAGCAGTACTTC.

A word on this clone: The identical CDR3 is also encoded by other nucleotide sequences in the sample. The rearrangement joins TRBV5-4 to TRBJ2-1; 8 bases are a match to TRBD2. The CDR3 extends over 15 amino acids. V dropped 3 bases and J dropped 4; count of bases not matched to a gene: 6. The V gene's germline CDR1 is SGHNT and CDR2 YYREEE (reference sequence). CDR3 protein: CASSSLAGSYNEQFF. The CDR3 DNA sequence: TGTGCCAGCAGCTCCTTAGCGGGATCTTACAATGAGCAGTTCTTC.

The chain links TRBV20-1 to TRBJ2-1, with a weak D call TRBD2 (5 bases). From germline, CDR1 is DFQATT and CDR2 SNEGSKA (reference sequence). The CDR3 is 10 amino acids. Between the trimmed V and J ends, which lost 6 bases and 7 bases, there was a span of 7 bases. As DNA, the CDR3 is TGCAGTGCAGAGGGAAATGAGCAGTTCTTC. Protein sequence: CSAEGNEQFF.

J is TRBJ2-1 and V is TRBV5-1, with TRBD1 matching 9 bases. Unmatched junction bases numbered 9, after V lost 6 bases and J lost 8 bases. In germline, CDR1 is SGHRS, CDR2 YFSETQ. The CDR3 contains 14 residues. This chain's CDR3 is CASTPDRGRDEQFF. The CDR3 nucleotides read TGCGCCAGCACCCCGGACAGGGGCCGGGATGAGCAGTTCTTC.

The V and J genes are TRBV19 and TRBJ2-3; weak D call: TRBD2 (6 bases). Germline-derived CDR1 and CDR2 are LNHDA and SQIVND (reference sequence). Trimming left V 4 bases short and J 4 bases short, with 15 bases between. This CDR3 has 15 residues. The chain's CDR3 is CASSTVLLAADTQYF. The CDR3 bases are TGTGCCAGTAGTACGGTTCTACTAGCCGCAGATACGCAGTATTTT.

The rearrangement links TRBV9 to TRBJ1-4; no clear D. This CDR3 contains 14 residues. Germline CDR1 SGDLS, CDR2 YYNGEE. Trimming cost V 4 bases and J 3 bases, with 10 bases left between them. DNA for the CDR3: TGTGCCAGCAGCCTAGGGCCTTCTAATGAAAAACTGTTTTTT. Protein: CASSLGPSNEKLFF.

The chain is built from TRBV28 and TRBJ2-7; D is unresolved. CDR3 size: 13 residues. Germline V gene sequence: CDR1 MDHEN, CDR2 SYDVKM. Trimming removed 2 bases at V and 3 bases at J, with 8 bases between. The CDR3 protein is CASSLTARYEQYF. The CDR3 DNA reads as TGTGCCAGCAGTTTAACAGCCCGCTACGAGCAGTACTTC.